This T cell receptor beta chain was found in a study of CD8 T cells in ankylosing spondylitis. Libraries of TCR beta came from quantitative 5'-RACE with molecular barcodes. One entry per CDR3 protein, called by TCRdb with MiXCR from the 5' RACE reads. The repertoire holds under 950,000 distinct CDR3 sequences, with over 15% as singletons. V was pared by 7 bases and J by 8 bases, with 7 bases of the junction left unmatched. This CDR3 region has 14 residues. The germline CDR1 and CDR2 sequences are SQVTM and ANQGSEA. Of note for this clonotype: Its antigen remains unidentified.

Study outcomes and limitations: Peripheral blood held disease-linked clones only at relatively low frequency, and these were CD8+. Matched synovial fluid from ankylosing spondylitis patients was reported to be enriched for disease-linked clones. Under 10 highly homologous variants formed a TCR beta motif that appeared characteristic of ankylosing spondylitis blood.

The V gene is TRBV29-1, the J gene TRBJ2-1, with TRBD2 matching 14 bases. Source material: blood, either unsorted or a sorted T cell fraction (not recorded which). The clonotype originates from a male donor with ankylosing spondylitis. CDR3 in amino acids: CSAGLAGVGDEQFF. CDR3 coding DNA: TGCAGCGCGGGACTAGCGGGAGTGGGAGATGAGCAGTTCTTC.